The present entry profiles one T cell receptor (beta chain) with its context. Its antigen is still unknown. Germline loops: CDR1 SEHNR, CDR2 FQNEAQ (reference sequence). This CDR3 spans 11 amino acids. Trimming at V came to 6 bases and at J to 8 bases, leaving 2 bases not matched to a gene. Clones were sequenced by immunoSEQ multiplex PCR, and TCRdb holds only the in-frame ones, with some missing. The sample consists of about 39,000 clones, just over 85% of them appearing once. This entry comes from a study of T cell responses to AZD1222 COVID-19 vaccine. Findings and limits, study-wide: The number of AZD1222 recipients seropositive at baseline was only five or six. Across spike, vaccine-associated CD4 TCRs were found, dominant at 160-218 and 743-854. Spike-specific TCR depth and breadth grew after two AZD1222 doses.

This receptor was taken from an adult who received the MenACWY meningococcal vaccine as a control. The chain carries TRBV7-9 and TRBJ1-1; 8 bases agree with TRBD1. The specimen comprised peripheral blood, sampled 28 days after the second dose of the MenACWY control vaccine. CDR3 DNA sequence: TGTGCCAGCAGTCGGGACAGGGAAGCTTTCTTT. It translates to CASSRDREAFF.